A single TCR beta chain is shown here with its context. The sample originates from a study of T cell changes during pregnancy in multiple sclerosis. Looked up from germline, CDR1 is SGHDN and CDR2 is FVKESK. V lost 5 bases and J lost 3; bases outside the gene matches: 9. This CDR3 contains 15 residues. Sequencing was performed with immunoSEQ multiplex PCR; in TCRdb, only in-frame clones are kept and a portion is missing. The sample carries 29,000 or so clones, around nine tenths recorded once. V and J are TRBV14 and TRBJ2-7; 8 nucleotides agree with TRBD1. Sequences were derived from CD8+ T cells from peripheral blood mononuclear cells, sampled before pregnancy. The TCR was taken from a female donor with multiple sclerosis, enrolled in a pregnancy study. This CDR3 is CASSAPWTGSYEQYF. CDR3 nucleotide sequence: TGTGCCAGCAGCGCACCGTGGACAGGGAGCTACGAGCAGTACTTC.